This T cell receptor beta chain was identified during a study of blood T cell repertoires in COVID-19. Generated by immunoSEQ multiplex PCR, the TCRdb table keeps only in-frame clones and is missing some. There are 250,000 to 300,000 clones in the sample; around nine tenths occur only once, and 0.95% to 1.2% lies in the top ten. Participant-given clinical history determined each cohort assignment. CDR3 length: 16 residues. After removal of 0 bases from V and 6 bases from J, the junction contained 10 bases not matched to a gene. Germline-derived CDR1 and CDR2 are SEHNR and FQNEAQ (reference sequence).

The TCR originated in a woman aged 30 to 39 who had recovered from COVID-19. The V gene is TRBV7-9, the J gene TRBJ1-2; 7 bases fit TRBD1. Sequenced input: PBMCs or T cells enriched from blood (not recorded which). For the CDR3, the DNA is TGTGCCAGCAGCTTAGCGCTCGTTAAGGGGGCCGATGGCTACACCTTC. Amino acids: CASSLALVKGADGYTF. Complete variable domain (other parts from reference TRBV7-9 and TRBJ1-2): DTGVSQNPRHKITKRGQNVTFRCDPISEHNRLYWYRQTLGQGPEFLTYFQNEAQLEKSRLLSDRFSAERPKGSFSTLEIQRTEQGDSAMYLCASSLALVKGADGYTFGSGTRLTVV.